Listed here are 5 T cell receptor beta chains from one sample, sequenced in a study of T cells in Graves' hyperthyroidism and ophthalmopathy. Amplification of TCR beta CDR3 regions was performed using RNA transcripts as template. First-round RT-PCR of the TCR CDR3 relied on the HTBI primer set. TCRdb processed the multiplex PCR reads anew with MiXCR; each CDR3 protein has one entry. The repertoire has 700,000 or so distinct CDR3 sequences, roughly 15% of them found once; the top ten carry around 7.7%. The sequenced sample consisted of blood. The receptors derive from a man younger than 35 with Graves' hyperthyroidism.

The V gene is TRBV29-1, the J gene TRBJ2-2; 8 positions agree with TRBD1. Trimming cost V 4 bases and J 7 bases; bases outside gene matches: 5. Germline values: CDR1 SQVTM, CDR2 ANQGSEA. CDR3 size: 13 residues. CDR3 residues: CSVVTGAGGELFF. In nucleotides, the CDR3 is TGCAGCGTTGTGACAGGGGCTGGCGGGGAGCTGTTTTTT.

In its sample, this clonotype was seen many times. The rearrangement links TRBV15 to TRBJ2-7, with D perhaps matching TRBD1 or TRBD2 (5 bases each). This CDR3 has 21 amino acids. The V end lost 0 bases, the J end lost 2 bases, and 29 bases lay between the germline ends. Looked up from germline, CDR1 is LNHNV and CDR2 is YYDKDF (reference sequence). CDR3 protein: CATSREGSRTLQGRSPYEQYF. For the CDR3, the DNA is TGTGCCACCAGCAGAGAGGGGAGCCGGACTCTGCAGGGTAGATCCCCCTACGAGCAGTACTTC.

The chain carries TRBV19 and TRBJ1-2; D is uncertain. The CDR3 consists of 14 residues. Germline values: CDR1 LNHDA, CDR2 SQIVND (reference sequence). The V end lost 3 bases, the J end lost 0 bases, and 8 bases lay between the germline ends. CDR3 nucleotides: TGTGCCAGTAGTATGTACAGCGCTAACTATGGCTACACCTTC. Translating it yields CASSMYSANYGYTF.

This clonotype was counted ten times or more. CDR3 residues: CASSPGLATANGFF. CDR3 coding DNA: TGTGCCAGCTCACCCGGACTGGCCACGGCCAACGGGTTCTTC. The chain joins TRBV18 to TRBJ2-1, with a possible D match to TRBD2 (5 bases). Germline CDR1 reads KGHSH; CDR2 reads LQKENI. V was pared by 3 bases and J by 15 bases, with 21 bases between. This CDR3 has 14 residues.

This clonotype was seen at least ten times. V and J are TRBV12-3 or TRBV12-4 and TRBJ2-3; 7 nucleotides line up with TRBD1. This CDR3 region has 14 residues. V was pared by 2 bases and J by 6 bases, with 5 bases of the junction left unmatched. CDR3 region: CASSLSGTDDTQYF. The CDR3 nucleotides read TGTGCCAGCAGTTTATCCGGGACAGATGATACGCAGTATTTT.